One sample yielded the 31 T cell receptor beta chains listed below, sequenced in a study of blood T cells in healthy people across ages. A second about 6 to 12 cycle PCR used barcoded and J-beta primers. One entry per CDR3 protein, called by TCRdb with MiXCR from the 5' RACE reads. The profile shows 730,000 or so distinct CDR3 sequences, about 42% of them singletons. What was sequenced was blood. These receptors all stem from a woman aged 60-70 years in good health.

This chain connects TRBV4-2 to TRBJ2-1, with 7 bases that match TRBD1. The V gene end was trimmed by 4 bases and the J gene end by 6 bases; junction bases not matched to a gene: 6. The CDR3 runs to 14 residues. Germline V CDR1 and CDR2: LGHNA, YNFKEQ. This chain's CDR3 is CASSPSGTVNEQFF. As DNA, the CDR3 is TGTGCCAGCAGCCCCTCGGGGACAGTCAATGAGCAGTTCTTC.

The genes are TRBV7-2 and TRBJ2-1; 7 bases line up with TRBD2. Germline values: CDR1 SGHTA, CDR2 FQGNSA. The CDR3 spans 16 residues. J gave up 6 bases and V 5 bases, and 13 bases lay outside the gene matches. In DNA, the CDR3 is TGTGCCAGCAGCCTACCTGCCGGGGACTACCCCAATGAGCAGTTCTTC. Translating gives CASSLPAGDYPNEQFF.

This clonotype was counted many times. The chain carries TRBV20-1 and TRBJ2-1; the D is unclear. This CDR3 has 11 amino acids. Germline CDR1 and CDR2: DFQATT and SNEGSKA (reference sequence). V was shortened by 5 bases and J by 6 bases, with 8 bases between the two germline ends. This chain's CDR3 is CSARRVNEQFF. DNA of the CDR3: TGCAGTGCTCGACGGGTCAATGAGCAGTTCTTC.

The rearrangement joins TRBV20-1 to TRBJ1-5; perhaps TRBD1 as D (5 bases). The length of the CDR3 is 15 residues. Trimming took off 6 bases at V and 3 bases at J, with 18 bases between the two ends. The germline gives CDR1 DFQATT, CDR2 SNEGSKA (reference sequence). CDR3 bases: TGCAGTGCCCATAAGGGGAGGGGCGACAATCAGCCCCAGCATTTT. Translating it yields CSAHKGRGDNQPQHF.

J is TRBJ2-5 and V is TRBV29-1, with D possibly TRBD1 on 5 matching bases. Trimming took 3 bases from V and 2 from J, leaving 7 bases between them. CDR3 length: 12 residues. CDR1 is SQVTM and CDR2 is ANQGSEA in the germline V gene. The CDR3 DNA follows: TGCAGCGTTGACAGGGTTCAAGAGACCCAGTACTTC. Translated: CSVDRVQETQYF. Full variable domain (outside the CDR3, taken from reference TRBV29-1 and TRBJ2-5): SAVISQKPSRDICQRGTSLTIQCQVDSQVTMMFWYRQQPGQSLTLIATANQGSEATYESGFVIDKFPISRPNLTFSTLTVSNMSPEDSSIYLCSVDRVQETQYFGPGTRLLVL.

This chain uses TRBV20-1 with TRBJ1-5; D not resolved. The V gene's germline CDR1 is DFQATT and CDR2 SNEGSKA (reference sequence). Trimming removed 3 bases at V and 3 bases at J, with 12 bases between. The CDR3 extends over 14 amino acids. The CDR3 here is CSASGSAPNQPQHF. Here the CDR3 DNA reads TGCAGTGCTAGTGGCAGTGCCCCCAATCAGCCCCAGCATTTT.

The chain combines TRBV4-2 with TRBJ1-5; D perhaps matches TRBD1 (6 bases). This CDR3 contains 15 residues. Per the germline V gene, CDR1 is LGHNA and CDR2 is YNFKEQ. V lost 3 bases to trimming and J lost 4 bases, with 13 bases between them. This CDR3 is CASSHADRTNQPQHF. DNA of the CDR3: TGTGCCAGCAGCCACGCTGACAGGACGAATCAGCCCCAGCATTTT.

This clonotype turned up a few times. The chain links TRBV6-5 to TRBJ1-6; TRBD1 aligns across 7 bases. This CDR3 spans 13 amino acids. Germline V CDR1 and CDR2: MNHEY, SVGAGI. Trimming cost V 4 bases and J 15 bases; bases outside gene matches: 9. This CDR3 reads CASSFGDRSVLHF. CDR3 DNA sequence: TGTGCCAGCAGTTTCGGGGACAGATCAGTCCTCCACTTT.

V is TRBV15 and J is TRBJ2-2; D is ambiguous. Germline assignment: CDR1 LNHNV and CDR2 YYDKDF (reference sequence). The CDR3 runs to 13 residues. The V end lost 9 bases, the J end lost 5 bases, and 13 bases lay between the germline ends. CDR3 nucleotides: TGTGCCACGAGGAAGGGTGATACCGGGGAGCTGTTTTTT. This codes for CATRKGDTGELFF.

The chain combines TRBV3-1 with TRBJ1-1; D not certain. Germline V lookup: CDR1 LGHDT, CDR2 YNNKEL (reference sequence). Between the trimmed V and J ends, which lost 2 bases and 7 bases, there was a span of 11 bases. This CDR3 is built from 13 residues. The CDR3 reads CASSQPPGSEAFF. The CDR3 DNA is TGTGCCAGCAGCCAACCTCCGGGGAGTGAAGCTTTCTTT.

The V gene is TRBV5-4, the J gene TRBJ2-5, with TRBD2 identical over 10 bases. This CDR3 contains 15 residues. The V and J ends lost 0 bases and 11 bases, in that order; junction bases with no gene match: 10. Germline values: CDR1 SGHNT, CDR2 YYREEE (reference sequence). This CDR3 is CASSLVAGGRNEQYF. The CDR3 region has the DNA TGTGCCAGCAGCTTGGTAGCGGGGGGAAGGAATGAGCAGTACTTC.

The chain recombines TRBV20-1 with TRBJ1-4, with TRBD1 identical over 9 bases. In germline, CDR1 is DFQATT, CDR2 SNEGSKA (reference sequence). V trimming: 5 bases; J trimming: 3 bases; junction bases outside the gene matches: 7. This CDR3 has 15 amino acids. CDR3 bases: TGCAGTGCTGTTACAGGGGGCGCTGCTAATGAAAAACTGTTTTTT. Translation: CSAVTGGAANEKLFF.

A few counts support this clonotype. The V gene is TRBV7-8, the J gene TRBJ2-7; 9 bases map to TRBD2. V was pared by 4 bases and J by 4 bases, with 5 bases of the junction left unmatched. The V gene's germline CDR1 is SGHVS and CDR2 FQNEAQ. This CDR3 has 14 amino acids. CDR3 sequence reads: CASSSGLATYEQYF. In DNA form, the CDR3 reads TGTGCCAGCAGCTCGGGACTAGCCACGTACGAGCAGTACTTC.

This chain uses TRBV4-3 with TRBJ1-4, with D tentatively TRBD1 (5 bases). The CDR3 length is 15 residues. Germline values: CDR1 LGHNA, CDR2 YSLEER. V shed 0 bases and J shed 4 bases, with 9 bases lying between them. The CDR3 nucleotides read TGCGCCAGCAGCCAAGATGGGACGGATAATGAAAAACTGTTTTTT. Protein: CASSQDGTDNEKLFF.

The chain couples TRBV28 to TRBJ2-4; maybe TRBD2 (6 bases). This CDR3 is built from 19 residues. Trimming left V 1 base short and J 0 bases short, with 19 bases between. The germline CDR1 and CDR2 sequences are MDHEN and SYDVKM. CDR3 in DNA: TGTGCCAGCAGTTTATCGGGGACTCGGGGAAGCGGAGCCAAAAACATTCAGTACTTC. Protein product: CASSLSGTRGSGAKNIQYF.

V gene TRBV3-1 combines with J gene TRBJ1-6; 8 bases are shared with TRBD1. The CDR3 has 15 residues. The trim removed 0 bases at V and 7 bases at J, leaving 2 bases unmatched. Germline V gene sequence: CDR1 LGHDT, CDR2 YNNKEL (reference sequence). The DNA of the CDR3 is TGTGCCAGCAGCCAAGACACAGGGGGGAATTCACCCCTCCACTTT. It codes for CASSQDTGGNSPLHF.

This clonotype was counted ten times or more. The genes are TRBV9 and TRBJ2-1, with D perhaps TRBD1 or TRBD2 (5 bases each). The CDR3 spans 17 residues. With 1 base removed from V and 0 bases from J, the gap between germline ends came to 14 bases. Germline CDR1 is SGDLS and CDR2 is YYNGEE. The CDR3 DNA sequence: TGTGCCAGCAGCGTACCTAGGTCGGGGCACTCCTACAATGAGCAGTTCTTC. The encoded protein is CASSVPRSGHSYNEQFF.

In this sample, this clonotype turned up a few times. The V gene is TRBV12-3 or TRBV12-4, the J gene TRBJ2-3, with 7 nucleotides matching TRBD2. The CDR3 is 16 amino acids. V lost 1 base, J lost 2 bases, and 6 bases stayed unmatched. In DNA form, the CDR3 reads TGTGCCAGCAGTTTAGGACGCGGGAGCCTCACAGATACGCAGTATTTT. Protein sequence: CASSLGRGSLTDTQYF.

This clonotype was observed once. The chain combines TRBV9 with TRBJ1-3; possible D gene TRBD1, 6 bases. V lost 3 bases and J 0 bases, leaving 16 bases between the germline ends. The germline CDR1 and CDR2 sequences are SGDLS and YYNGEE. The CDR3 loop spans 17 amino acids. The CDR3 nucleotides are TGTGCCAGCAGCGGCGGGACAAGTACTTTCTCTGGAAACACCATATATTTT. This gives the protein CASSGGTSTFSGNTIYF.

This clonotype has more than one count but fewer than ten. The chain recombines TRBV2 with TRBJ2-5; TRBD1 matches 7 bases. The length of the CDR3 is 14 residues. CDR1 SNHLY and CDR2 FYNNEI come from the germline V gene. The V segment lost 6 bases and the J segment 2 bases; nucleotides outside the gene matches: 6. The DNA of the CDR3 is TGTGCCAGCAGCAGACAGGGTCAACAAGAGACCCAGTACTTC. Amino acid sequence: CASSRQGQQETQYF.

The chain uses TRBV20-1 and TRBJ2-2; 15 nucleotides match TRBD2. V lost 4 bases and J lost 4; bases outside the gene matches: 13. Germline V gene sequence: CDR1 DFQATT, CDR2 SNEGSKA (reference sequence). There are 19 residues in the CDR3. CDR3 residues: CSATDSRTSGRALTGELFF. The CDR3 coding sequence is TGCAGTGCTACAGACAGTAGGACTAGCGGGAGGGCCCTCACCGGGGAGCTGTTTTTT.

This clonotype was seen a few times. The CDR3 is CASVSTVNEKLFF. CDR3 bases: TGTGCCAGCGTGTCGACGGTGAATGAAAAACTGTTTTTT. J is TRBJ1-4 and V is TRBV12-3 or TRBV12-4, with D uncertain. This CDR3 contains 13 residues. Trimming took off 8 bases at V and 5 bases at J, with 12 bases between the two ends.

The chain links TRBV7-9 to TRBJ2-7; a possible D gene is TRBD2 (5 bases). Per the germline V gene, CDR1 is SEHNR and CDR2 is FQNEAQ (reference sequence). The CDR3 is 15 residues long. V lost 0 bases, J lost 2 bases, and 11 bases lay in between. Here the CDR3 reads CASSLASGFTYEQYF. The CDR3 DNA reads as TGTGCCAGCAGCTTAGCGAGCGGATTTACCTACGAGCAGTACTTC.

A few counts support this clonotype. J is TRBJ1-5 and V is TRBV12-3 or TRBV12-4, with TRBD1 matching 7 bases. CDR3 length equals 13 residues. V shed 5 bases and J 7 bases; nucleotides not matched to a gene: 5. In nucleotides, the CDR3 is TGTGCCAGCAGTCCCAGGGGGAACCAGCCCCAGCATTTT. It codes for CASSPRGNQPQHF.

The gene calls are TRBV12-3 or TRBV12-4 and TRBJ2-1; D is unresolved. The CDR3 totals 17 residues. With 6 bases removed from V and 0 bases from J, the gap between germline ends came to 18 bases. The CDR3 sequence: CASRTDKDSGSYNEQFF. CDR3 DNA: TGTGCCAGCAGAACCGATAAAGATTCTGGCTCCTACAATGAGCAGTTCTTC.

This chain joins TRBV19 and TRBJ2-3; perhaps TRBD1 as D (5 bases). Germline CDR1 LNHDA, CDR2 SQIVND (reference sequence). V dropped 7 bases and J dropped 1 base, with 12 bases sitting between them. CDR3 size: 14 residues. The CDR3 is CASTRTTGTDTQYF. In DNA, the CDR3 is TGTGCCAGTACGCGCACGACAGGCACAGATACGCAGTATTTT.

In this sample, this clonotype turned up a few times. This could be a read error, since a much larger clone is one nucleotide away. V usage is TRBV2 and J usage is TRBJ2-7, with TRBD2 identical over 8 bases. This CDR3 is 14 amino acids long. Per the germline V gene, CDR1 is SNHLY and CDR2 is FYNNEI. V shed 6 bases and J 7 bases; nucleotides not matched to a gene: 11. The CDR3 loop is CASRPGLAPGEQYF. CDR3 bases: TGTGCCAGCAGACCCGGACTAGCCCCGGGGGAGCAGTACTTC.

The rearrangement uses TRBV3-1 and TRBJ1-2, with 9 nucleotides matching TRBD1. The junction had 5 bases not matched to a gene; V was cut back by 2 bases and J by 1 base. CDR1 and CDR2 from the germline V gene are LGHDT and YNNKEL (reference sequence). The CDR3 is made up of 16 amino acids. CDR3 sequence (DNA): TGTGCCAGCAGCCAACGGACAGGGGCGAATAACTATGGCTACACCTTC. Its protein is CASSQRTGANNYGYTF.

The V and J genes are TRBV12-3 or TRBV12-4 and TRBJ1-2; D gene ambiguous. CDR3 size: 15 residues. V was clipped by 5 bases and J by 0 bases, with 13 bases between them. The CDR3 sequence: CASSLTELANYGYTF. The CDR3, as DNA: TGTGCCAGCAGTCTCACAGAGTTAGCTAACTATGGCTACACCTTC.

The table lists this clonotype with a few counts. This rearrangement joins TRBV6-2 or TRBV6-3 to TRBJ2-5, with 7 bases aligning to TRBD1. This CDR3 spans 13 amino acids. V dropped 0 bases and J dropped 12; count of bases not matched to a gene: 7. From germline, CDR1 is MNHEY and CDR2 SVGEGT. The CDR3 reads CASSYSLQGMEYF. DNA of the CDR3: TGTGCCAGCAGTTACTCCCTACAGGGGATGGAGTACTTC.

This sequence joins TRBV6-1 and TRBJ2-1; perhaps TRBD1 as D (5 bases). There are 13 residues in the CDR3. V lost 6 bases to trimming and J lost 3 bases, with 9 bases between them. Germline loops: CDR1 MNHNS, CDR2 SASEGT. The CDR3: CASRPTDYNEQFF. DNA of the CDR3: TGTGCCAGCAGACCGACAGACTACAATGAGCAGTTCTTC.